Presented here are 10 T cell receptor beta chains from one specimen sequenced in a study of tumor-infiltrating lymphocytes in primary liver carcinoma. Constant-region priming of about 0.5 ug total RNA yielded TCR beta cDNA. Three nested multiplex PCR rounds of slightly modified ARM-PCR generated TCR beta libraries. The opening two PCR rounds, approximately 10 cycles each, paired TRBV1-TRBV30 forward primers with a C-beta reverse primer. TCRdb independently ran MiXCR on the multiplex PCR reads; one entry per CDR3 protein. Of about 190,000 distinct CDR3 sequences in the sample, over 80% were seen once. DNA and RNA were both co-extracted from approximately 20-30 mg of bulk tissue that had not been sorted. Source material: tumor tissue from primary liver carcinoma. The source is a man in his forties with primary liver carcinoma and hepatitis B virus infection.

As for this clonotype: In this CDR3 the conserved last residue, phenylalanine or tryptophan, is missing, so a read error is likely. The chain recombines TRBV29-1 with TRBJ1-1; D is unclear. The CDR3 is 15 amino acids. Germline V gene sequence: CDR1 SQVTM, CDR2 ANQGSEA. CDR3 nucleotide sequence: TGCAGCGGCAAGGAGGGATGGGGAATGAACACTAAAGCTTTCTTA. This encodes CSGKEGWGMNTKAFL.

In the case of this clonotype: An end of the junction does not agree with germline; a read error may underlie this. CDR3 sequence (DNA): TGTGCCAGCAGACACCACACTGGGGAGCTGTTTTTT. Its protein product is CASRHHTGELFF. The V and J genes are TRBV5-5 and TRBJ2-2; D gene unclear. This CDR3 spans 12 amino acids. The germline CDR1 and CDR2 sequences are SGHKS and YYEKEE (reference sequence).

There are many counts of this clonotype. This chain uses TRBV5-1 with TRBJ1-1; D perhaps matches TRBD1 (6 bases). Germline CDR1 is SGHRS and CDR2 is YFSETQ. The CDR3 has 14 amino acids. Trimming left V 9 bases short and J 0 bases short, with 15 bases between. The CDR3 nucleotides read TGCGCCACCGCGTCGGGGGACATGAACACTGAAGCTTTCTTT. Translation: CATASGDMNTEAFF.

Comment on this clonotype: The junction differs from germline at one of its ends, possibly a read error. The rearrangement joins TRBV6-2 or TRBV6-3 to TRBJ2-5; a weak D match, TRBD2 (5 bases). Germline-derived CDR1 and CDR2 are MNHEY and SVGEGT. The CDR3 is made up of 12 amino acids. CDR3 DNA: TGTGCCAACAGACCGGGATTAGAGATCCAGTACTTC. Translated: CANRPGLEIQYF.

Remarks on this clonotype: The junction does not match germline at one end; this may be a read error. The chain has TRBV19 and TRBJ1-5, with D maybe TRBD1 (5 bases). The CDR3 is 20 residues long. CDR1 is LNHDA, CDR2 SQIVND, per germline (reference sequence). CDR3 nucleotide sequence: TGTGCCAGTAGTATATTCTCCGGGGCAGGGTGGCTTATGGGCAATCAGCTCCAGCATTTT. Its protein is CASSIFSGAGWLMGNQLQHF.

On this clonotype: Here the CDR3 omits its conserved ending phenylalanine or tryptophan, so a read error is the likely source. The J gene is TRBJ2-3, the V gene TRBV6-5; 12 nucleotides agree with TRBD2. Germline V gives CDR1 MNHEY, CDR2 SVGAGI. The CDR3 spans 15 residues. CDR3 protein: CASNPGLAGIDMQYL. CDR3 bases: TGTGCCAGCAACCCAGGACTAGCGGGAATAGATATGCAGTATCTT.

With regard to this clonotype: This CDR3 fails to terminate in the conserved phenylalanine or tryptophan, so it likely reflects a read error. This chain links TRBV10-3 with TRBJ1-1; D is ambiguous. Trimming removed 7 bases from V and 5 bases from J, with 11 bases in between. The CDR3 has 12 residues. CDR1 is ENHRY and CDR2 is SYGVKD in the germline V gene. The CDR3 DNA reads TGTGCCATCAAGCAGGAGGGTACTGAAGCTTTCTTG. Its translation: CAIKQEGTEAFL.

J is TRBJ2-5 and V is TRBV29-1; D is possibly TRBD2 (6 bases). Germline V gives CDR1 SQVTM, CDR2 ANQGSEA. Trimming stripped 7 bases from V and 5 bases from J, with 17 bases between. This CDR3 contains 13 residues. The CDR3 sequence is CSGHIGRGETQYF. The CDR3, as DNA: TGCAGCGGCCATATCGGGAGAGGGGAGACCCAGTACTTC.

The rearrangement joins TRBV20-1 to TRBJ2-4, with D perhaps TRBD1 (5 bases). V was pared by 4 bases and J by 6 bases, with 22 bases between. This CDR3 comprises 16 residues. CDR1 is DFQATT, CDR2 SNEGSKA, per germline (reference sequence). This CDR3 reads CSANRADKGLGNIQYF. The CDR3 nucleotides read TGCAGTGCTAATCGGGCGGATAAGGGGTTGGGAAACATTCAGTACTTC.

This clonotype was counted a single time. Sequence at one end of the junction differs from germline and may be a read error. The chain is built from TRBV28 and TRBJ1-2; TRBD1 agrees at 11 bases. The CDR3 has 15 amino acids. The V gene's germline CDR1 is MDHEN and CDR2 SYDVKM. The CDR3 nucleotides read TGTGCCAGCAGTACCGGACAGGGGGCTAGGTATGGCTACAGCTTC. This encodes CASSTGQGARYGYSF.